These 9 T cell receptor beta chains were sequenced from one sample in a study of metastatic and nonmetastatic thyroid tumors. Among the patients, none had received any treatment before thyroid surgery. TCRdb reanalyzed the PCR reads via MiXCR. The table includes more than 35,000 clones, approximately 13% detected once. Sequencing input: blood. Receptors were obtained from a female donor with papillary thyroid cancer or a benign thyroid nodule (not recorded which). Some clones in this sample may be carry-over from other donors' samples.

This clone is labeled medium-sized (0.01 to 0.1%). The V call is TRBV9, the J call TRBJ1-6, with a possible D match to TRBD1 (5 bases). CDR1 SGDLS and CDR2 YYNGEE come from the germline V gene. V dropped 0 bases and J dropped 9 bases, with 13 bases sitting between them. This CDR3 is built from 15 residues. CDR3 amino acids: CASSVGDSSASPLHF. For the CDR3, the DNA is TGTGCCAGCAGCGTAGGCGACAGTAGCGCTTCACCCCTCCACTTT.

This clone was recorded a few times. The chain has TRBV12-3 or TRBV12-4 and TRBJ1-2; no definite D call. The V and J ends lost 2 bases and 8 bases respectively, with 12 bases between them. The CDR3 is 13 residues long. The CDR3 loop is CASSLRATAGYTF. The DNA for the CDR3 is TGTGCCAGCAGTTTAAGGGCGACCGCGGGCTACACCTTC.

This clone was picked up many times. V gene TRBV4-1 combines with J gene TRBJ2-7, with D maybe TRBD2 (6 bases). The CDR3 consists of 18 residues. Trimming shortened V by 3 bases and J by 2 bases, and 23 bases separated the two germline ends. Germline V gene sequence: CDR1 MGHRA, CDR2 YSYEKL. The CDR3 spells CASSHGLLGGLVPYEQYF. As DNA, the CDR3 is TGCGCCAGCAGCCATGGCCTCTTGGGAGGCCTCGTCCCCTACGAGCAGTACTTC.

This clone was detected ten times or more. This chain uses TRBV10-1 with TRBJ1-6; unclear D gene. Trimming shortened V by 2 bases and J by 6 bases, and 11 bases separated the two germline ends. The CDR3 contains 15 residues. The V gene's germline CDR1 is WNHNN and CDR2 SYGVQD (reference sequence). In nucleotides, the CDR3 is TGCGCCAGCAGTGAGAGGGTCTTCGGTAATTCACCCCTCCACTTT. As protein: CASSERVFGNSPLHF.

This clone was recorded many times. A much larger clone differs from this one at a single base, so this may be a read error. The rearrangement uses TRBV27 and TRBJ2-3; D perhaps matches TRBD2 (5 bases). Germline-derived CDR1 and CDR2 are MNHEY and SMNVEV (reference sequence). CDR3 length: 13 residues. V was trimmed by 10 bases and J by 8 bases, leaving 19 bases between them. The CDR3 nucleotides are TGTGCCACGAGCGGCACCCCTTGGTGTACGCAGTATTTT. Translating gives CATSGTPWCTQYF.

This clone was recorded a few times. This sequence joins TRBV28 and TRBJ2-7; D tentatively reads TRBD1 or TRBD2 (5 bases each). This CDR3 contains 15 residues. V was clipped by 6 bases and J by 0 bases, with 15 bases between them. The germline V gene encodes CDR1 MDHEN and CDR2 SYDVKM. The DNA of the CDR3 is TGTGCCAGCAGCTACTTAGGGGACGACTCCTACGAGCAGTACTTC. Translating gives CASSYLGDDSYEQYF. The variable domain in full, with the rest retrieved from reference TRBV28 and TRBJ2-7, is DVKVTQSSRYLVKRTGEKVFLECVQDMDHENMFWYRQDPGLGLRLIYFSYDVKMKEKGDIPEGYSVSREKKERFSLILESASTNQTSMYLCASSYLGDDSYEQYFGPGTRLTVT.

In its sample, this clone was seen many times. This chain links TRBV7-9 with TRBJ2-7, with 8 bases lining up with TRBD2. The CDR3 covers 14 residues. The germline CDR1 and CDR2 sequences are SEHNR and FQNEAQ (reference sequence). Trimming cost V 2 bases and J 3 bases; bases outside gene matches: 3. The CDR3 coding sequence is TGTGCCAGCAGCTTAACTAGCGGATACTACGAGCAGTACTTC. Translated: CASSLTSGYYEQYF. Variable domain in full (rest from reference TRBV7-9 and TRBJ2-7): DTGVSQNPRHKITKRGQNVTFRCDPISEHNRLYWYRQTLGQGPEFLTYFQNEAQLEKSRLLSDRFSAERPKGSFSTLEIQRTEQGDSAMYLCASSLTSGYYEQYFGPGTRLTVT.

Ten or more counts support this clone. The chain carries TRBV5-4 and TRBJ2-2, with TRBD2 as a possible D gene (5 bases). CDR1 is SGHNT and CDR2 is YYREEE in the germline V gene (reference sequence). Trimming took off 3 bases at V and 3 bases at J, with 18 bases between the two ends. CDR3 size: 17 residues. In nucleotides, the CDR3 is TGTGCCAGCAGCTCCGCGGCCCAAACTAGGGACACCGGGGAGCTGTTTTTT. Amino acids: CASSSAAQTRDTGELFF.

This clone has ten or more counts. The gene calls are TRBV11-3 and TRBJ2-7; D gene uncertain. CDR3 size: 12 residues. CDR1 and CDR2 from the germline V gene are SGHNT and YENEEA. With 3 bases removed from V and 5 bases from J, the gap between germline ends came to 8 bases. The CDR3 spells CASSFQDHEQYF. The CDR3 bases are TGTGCCAGCAGCTTCCAGGACCACGAGCAGTACTTC.